The clone carrying this T cell receptor beta chain was counted ten times or more. Its antigen is currently unknown. This entry belongs to a study of CD8 T cells in ankylosing spondylitis. Study-wide points: Ankylosing spondylitis blood appeared to be characterized by a TCR beta motif of 8 or 9 highly homologous variants.

5'-RACE, quantitative and with molecular barcodes, yielded the TCR beta libraries. Using its own MiXCR run on the 5' RACE reads, TCRdb lists one record per CDR3 protein. The sample yields more than 150,000 distinct CDR3 sequences, about 20% seen once. Germline CDR1 is LGHNA and CDR2 is YNFKEQ. This CDR3 contains 17 residues. Losses at the gene ends were 0 bases for V and 2 bases for J; bases not matched to a gene: 7. The J gene is TRBJ2-1, the V gene TRBV4-2, with 7 bases fitting TRBD2. The sample was blood, either unsorted or a sorted T cell fraction (not recorded which). The sequence came from a male donor aged 5-29 years with ankylosing spondylitis or in good health (not recorded which). This chain's CDR3 is CASSQERGTAAYNEQFF. The CDR3 region has the DNA TGTGCCAGCAGCCAAGAGCGGGGGACCGCCGCCTACAATGAGCAGTTCTTC.